A selection of T cell receptor beta chains follows, all from one sample in a study of cytomegalovirus exposure and HLA in healthy donors. Assay used: immunoSEQ multiplex PCR; TCRdb lists only in-frame clones, some missing. The sample shows approximately 110,000 clones, 77% of them seen only once. Sequencing was done on a sample of PBMCs. The receptors were gathered from a woman in her thirties or forties in good health and CMV-seropositive. CDR3s include the opening cysteine and the closing phenylalanine or tryptophan. Each record gives: D gene, clone size, J gene, V gene, CDR3 DNA, CDR3 protein. The D gene is left open where the match is weak. Where a row states a size, it is once, few, many or the class of an expanded clone; other rows omit it.

>.|.|TRBJ1-2|TRBV9
TGTGCCAGCAGCGTAGATCGGGGAACTAACTATGGCTACACCTTC
CASSVDRGTNYGYTF
>TRBD2|once|TRBJ2-3|TRBV7-6
TGTGCCAGCAGCTTTGGGGTAGCGGGAGGTTCAGATACGCAGTATTTT
CASSFGVAGGSDTQYF
>TRBD2|.|TRBJ2-5|TRBV28
TGTGCCAGCAATGAAGCGGGAGGAGGGCAACAGACCCAGTACTTC
CASNEAGGGQQTQYF
>TRBD2|.|TRBJ2-7|TRBV6-1
TGTGCCAGCAGCCCGACTAGCGGGAGAACCTACGAGCAGTACTTC
CASSPTSGRTYEQYF
>.|.|TRBJ2-7|TRBV28
TGTGCCAGCAGCTCCGTGGGGGAGGTGCGAGAGCAGTACTTC
CASSSVGEVREQYF
>TRBD2|once|TRBJ2-1|TRBV4-2
TGTGCCAGCAGCCAAACCGGGACTAGCTCCTACAATGAGCAGTTCTTC
CASSQTGTSSYNEQFF
>TRBD2|.|TRBJ2-3|TRBV6-5
TGTGCCAGCAGCTTAAGCGGGGGCACAGATACGCAGTATTTT
CASSLSGGTDTQYF
>.|.|TRBJ1-2|TRBV6-6
TGTGCCAGCAGTCCGCGGGCCTCGACTCTCCGTGGCTACACCTTC
CASSPRASTLRGYTF
>.|.|TRBJ1-5|TRBV7-9
TGTGCCAGCAGCAGGGGGGGGGTTAATCAGCCCCAGCATTTT
CASSRGGVNQPQHF
>.|.|TRBJ1-3|TRBV7-2
TGTGCCAGCAGCTCCAAAGGCGGCGGTATAGACACCATATATTTT
CASSSKGGGIDTIYF
>.|.|TRBJ2-7|TRBV5-1
TGCGCCAGCAGCCCAAGCCTTGACTCTTTCTCCTACGAGCAGTACTTC
CASSPSLDSFSYEQYF
>TRBD2|.|TRBJ2-1|TRBV6-6
TGTGCCAGCAGCGACAGACTAGCGGACTACAATGAGCAGTTCTTC
CASSDRLADYNEQFF
>.|.|TRBJ1-1|TRBV19
TGTGCCAGTAGTATAGATGGCTTCAACACTGAAGCTTTCTTT
CASSIDGFNTEAFF